This T cell receptor beta chain was documented in a study of blood T cell repertoires in COVID-19. Study background: The United States, Italy and Spain were the sources of the acute and convalescent COVID-19 samples. The cDNA or gDNA used as material had been derived from T cells, B-cell-depleted T cells, or PBMCs.

Original data processing: Using reference gene primer amplification, nucleated cell counts were estimated. Assay used: immunoSEQ multiplex PCR; TCRdb lists only in-frame clones, some missing. V and J calls and clone size are given by that table; D and trimming were obtained from the DNA. The sample has some 150,000 clones, about 85% seen once. From germline, CDR1 is SGHTA and CDR2 FQGNSA. The CDR3 has 15 amino acids. Trimming cost V 5 bases and J 2 bases, with 13 bases left between them. This clonotype was obtained from a man aged 40-50 years with acute or convalescent COVID-19. Source material: peripheral blood. This chain uses TRBV7-2 with TRBJ1-5; D not certain. This chain's CDR3 is CASSGPAQGNQPQHF. CDR3 nucleotides: TGTGCCAGCAGCGGGCCCGCTCAGGGCAATCAGCCCCAGCATTTT.